These 31 T cell receptor beta chains share one sample of origin, sequenced in a study of T cell responses to AZD1222 COVID-19 vaccine. Using immunoSEQ multiplex PCR, the repertoire was profiled, and TCRdb retains in-frame clones only, with some absent. Seen here are around 100,000 clones, approximately 91% observed once, and the top ten hold 16%. Sample: peripheral blood, taken on day 0 of AZD1222 vaccination. These receptors were taken from an adult in good health.

This chain connects TRBV27 to TRBJ2-5; D not certain. Germline loops: CDR1 MNHEY, CDR2 SMNVEV (reference sequence). The CDR3 has 12 amino acids. V was clipped by 9 bases and J by 4 bases, with 12 bases between them. DNA of the CDR3: TGTGCCAGTCATGGGTTAGGAGAGACCCAGTACTTC. Its protein product is CASHGLGETQYF.

The table lists this clone with a few counts. The rearrangement uses TRBV7-9 and TRBJ2-1, with 7 positions matching TRBD1. The ends lost 7 bases at V and 2 bases at J; junction bases unmatched: 8. The germline CDR1 and CDR2 sequences are SEHNR and FQNEAQ (reference sequence). The CDR3 has 15 amino acids. The CDR3 DNA reads TGTGCCAGCACCCCCCGGGACAGCCCCTACAATGAGCAGTTCTTC. This sequence encodes CASTPRDSPYNEQFF.

The chain joins TRBV7-9 to TRBJ1-2; D is perhaps TRBD1 (6 bases). The CDR3 covers 13 residues. Trimming removed 5 bases from V and 4 bases from J, with 11 bases in between. Looked up from germline, CDR1 is SEHNR and CDR2 is FQNEAQ (reference sequence). The CDR3 DNA reads TGTGCCAGCAGCCCTAGGGGGGGCTATGGCTACACCTTC. Translating gives CASSPRGGYGYTF.

The V and J genes are TRBV9 and TRBJ2-5, with D possibly TRBD2 on 5 matching bases. CDR3 length equals 13 residues. Trimming cost V 2 bases and J 1 base, with 6 bases left between them. Germline CDR1 reads SGDLS; CDR2 reads YYNGEE. In DNA form, the CDR3 reads TGTGCCAGCAGCGTTACTAGCCAAGAGACCCAGTACTTC. Amino acids: CASSVTSQETQYF.

V gene TRBV9 combines with J gene TRBJ2-3; 7 bases align to TRBD2. V lost 2 bases, J lost 0 bases, and 6 bases stayed unmatched. Germline assignment: CDR1 SGDLS and CDR2 YYNGEE. The CDR3 sequence is 16 residues long. CDR3 bases: TGTGCCAGCAGCGTTCTTAGCGGGCTAAGCACAGATACGCAGTATTTT. Translating it yields CASSVLSGLSTDTQYF.

This chain connects TRBV24-1 to TRBJ1-2, with D unresolved. Per the germline V gene, CDR1 is KGHDR and CDR2 is SFDVKD. Trimming took off 10 bases at V and 2 bases at J, with 10 bases between the two ends. The CDR3 runs 12 residues. CDR3 DNA sequence: TGTGCCACGGCGGAACAAAACTATGGCTACACCTTC. As protein: CATAEQNYGYTF.

This clone appeared once. This chain uses TRBV6-5 with TRBJ2-2; 10 nucleotides line up with TRBD1. Germline values: CDR1 MNHEY, CDR2 SVGAGI. The CDR3 sequence is 16 residues long. The ends lost 4 bases at V and 5 bases at J; junction bases unmatched: 7. CDR3 in amino acids: CASSSTRDRGTGELFF. The DNA for the CDR3 is TGTGCCAGCAGTTCCACCAGGGACAGGGGTACCGGGGAGCTGTTTTTT.

This chain uses TRBV28 with TRBJ2-7; 10 positions agree with TRBD2. The V gene end was trimmed by 5 bases and the J gene end by 6 bases; junction bases not matched to a gene: 13. The CDR3 is 16 residues long. Germline V gene data show CDR1 as MDHEN and CDR2 as SYDVKM. This CDR3 reads CASSARWASGSREQYF. CDR3 coding DNA: TGTGCCAGCAGTGCGCGATGGGCTAGCGGGAGTCGCGAGCAGTACTTC.

The genes are TRBV19 and TRBJ2-3; either TRBD1 or TRBD2 may fit D (5 bases each). CDR3 length: 16 amino acids. Germline-derived CDR1 and CDR2 are LNHDA and SQIVND (reference sequence). Trimming stripped 4 bases from V and 1 base from J, with 15 bases between. CDR3 sequence (DNA): TGTGCCAGTAGTAGACTCGGGACCCAACGCACAGATACGCAGTATTTT. Translating gives CASSRLGTQRTDTQYF.

The V and J genes are TRBV7-2 and TRBJ2-7; 13 bases are shared with TRBD2. With V trimmed by 5 bases and J by 3 bases, 4 bases remained unmatched. The CDR3 consists of 15 residues. The germline V gene encodes CDR1 SGHTA and CDR2 FQGNSA. The CDR3 nucleotides read TGTGCCAGCAGCATCGGGACTAGCGGGATCTACGAGCAGTACTTC. It is translated as CASSIGTSGIYEQYF. The whole variable domain, filled in from reference TRBV7-2 and TRBJ2-7, reads GAGVSQSPSNKVTEKGKDVELRCDPISGHTALYWYRQSLGQGLEFLIYFQGNSAPDKSGLPSDRFSAERTGGSVSTLTIQRTQQEDSAVYLCASSIGTSGIYEQYFGPGTRLTVT.

The rearrangement uses TRBV19 and TRBJ1-1; TRBD1 might be the D (6 bases). Germline V gives CDR1 LNHDA, CDR2 SQIVND (reference sequence). Trimming removed 5 bases from V and 2 bases from J, with 18 bases in between. There are 16 residues in the CDR3. DNA of the CDR3: TGTGCCAGTAGTTCTTATCGCGGGACAATTAACACTGAAGCTTTCTTT. It is translated as CASSSYRGTINTEAFF.

The gene calls are TRBV3-1 (or the pseudogene TRBV3-2) and TRBJ1-1, with D possibly matching TRBD1 (5 bases). V was clipped by 1 base and J by 11 bases, with 20 bases between them. The germline gives CDR1 LGHDT, CDR2 YNNKEL (reference sequence). The CDR3 extends over 15 amino acids. The CDR3 bases are TGTGCCAGCAGCCAAGGTTGGGACGGCGGACGAGGTGCTTTCTTT. Translating it yields CASSQGWDGGRGAFF.

V gene TRBV5-1 combines with J gene TRBJ1-2; D call uncertain. The CDR3 has 16 residues. Per the germline V gene, CDR1 is SGHRS and CDR2 is YFSETQ. Trimming stripped 5 bases from V and 14 bases from J, with 31 bases between. The CDR3 nucleotides are TGCGCCAGCAGGCCGGCGTGGTTTGGGAAACTAATCCCGGGGACCTTC. Translated, it gives CASRPAWFGKLIPGTF.

This chain connects TRBV18 to TRBJ1-1, with 9 positions matching TRBD1. V lost 3 bases to trimming and J lost 7 bases; unmatched junction nucleotides: 9. The germline V gene encodes CDR1 KGHSH and CDR2 LQKENI. CDR3 length: 15 amino acids. The CDR3 spells CASSPFRDRANEAFF. The CDR3 nucleotides read TGTGCCAGCTCACCCTTCCGGGACAGGGCCAATGAAGCTTTCTTT.

The chain carries TRBV29-1 and TRBJ1-1, with 7 bases identical to TRBD1. V lost 7 bases and J lost 1; bases outside the gene matches: 6. The CDR3 totals 13 residues. The germline gives CDR1 SQVTM, CDR2 ANQGSEA. CDR3 DNA: TGCAGCGGTTGGGGACAGCAGAACACTGAAGCTTTCTTT. Translation gives CSGWGQQNTEAFF.

The chain carries TRBV10-3 and TRBJ2-1; TRBD2 agrees at 10 bases. Per germline, CDR1 ENHRY and CDR2 SYGVKD. J lost 8 bases, V lost 7 bases, and 14 bases had no gene match. CDR3 length equals 16 residues. DNA of the CDR3: TGTGCCATCACAAACGGTGGGCTAGCGGGAGTTTATGAGCAGTTCTTC. Its translation is CAITNGGLAGVYEQFF.

Only a few counts were recorded for this clone. The chain is built from TRBV19 and TRBJ1-5; D possibly corresponds to TRBD1 (6 bases). The V end was cut by 0 bases, the J end by 5 bases, with 8 bases between. Germline loops: CDR1 LNHDA, CDR2 SQIVND (reference sequence). There are 14 residues in the CDR3. The CDR3 reads CASSIDKGDQPQHF. The CDR3 nucleotides are TGTGCCAGTAGTATAGATAAGGGGGATCAGCCCCAGCATTTT.

This clone was detected a few times. V and J are TRBV6-1 and TRBJ1-1; a possible D gene is TRBD1 (5 bases). CDR1 and CDR2 (germline): MNHNS, SASEGT. The CDR3 has 14 amino acids. V dropped 3 bases and J dropped 2 bases, with 10 bases sitting between them. The CDR3 reads CASSEGGINTEAFF. In DNA, the CDR3 is TGTGCCAGCAGTGAGGGGGGGATTAACACTGAAGCTTTCTTT.

The chain links TRBV27 to TRBJ2-3; 9 bases line up with TRBD2. J gave up 4 bases and V 7 bases, and 12 bases lay outside the gene matches. Germline V lookup: CDR1 MNHEY, CDR2 SMNVEV (reference sequence). This CDR3 spans 16 amino acids. The CDR3 protein is CASTPRAGGWADTQYF. The DNA for the CDR3 is TGTGCCAGCACCCCGCGAGCGGGAGGATGGGCAGATACGCAGTATTTT.

This clone was picked up one time. The J gene is TRBJ1-6, the V gene TRBV10-1; D not resolved. V gave up 4 bases and J gave up 10 bases, with 11 bases separating them. The germline CDR1 and CDR2 sequences are WNHNN and SYGVQD (reference sequence). There are 13 residues in the CDR3. CDR3 in DNA: TGCGCCAGCAGTGCCGTATTGGAATCACCCCTCCACTTT. This encodes CASSAVLESPLHF.

The gene calls are TRBV18 and TRBJ1-6; 8 bases line up with TRBD1. The CDR3 runs 17 residues. Germline V gene lookup returns CDR1 KGHSH and CDR2 LQKENI. Trimming took 3 bases from V and 3 from J; bases not matched to a gene: 7. The CDR3 bases are TGTGCCAGCTCACCTCCTCAGGGGGCAATCTATAATTCACCCCTCCACTTT. Translated: CASSPPQGAIYNSPLHF. Using reference TRBV18 and TRBJ1-6 for the parts outside the CDR3, the full variable domain is NAGVMQNPRHLVRRRGQEARLRCSPMKGHSHVYWYRQLPEEGLKFMVYLQKENIIDESGMPKERFSAEFPKEGPSILRIQQVVRGDSAAYFCASSPPQGAIYNSPLHFGNGTRLTVT.

The V call is TRBV27, the J call TRBJ2-7; TRBD1 aligns across 9 bases. The germline V gene encodes CDR1 MNHEY and CDR2 SMNVEV (reference sequence). The CDR3 consists of 13 residues. V trimming: 6 bases; J trimming: 5 bases; junction bases outside the gene matches: 5. CDR3 in DNA: TGTGCCAGCAGCACGGGACAGGGTGACGAGCAGTACTTC. As protein: CASSTGQGDEQYF.

The J gene is TRBJ1-6, the V gene TRBV27; 7 positions match TRBD1. The CDR3 length is 17 residues. V shed 0 bases and J 2 bases; nucleotides not matched to a gene: 4. Germline V gene sequence: CDR1 MNHEY, CDR2 SMNVEV (reference sequence). The CDR3 sequence is CASSLSAGGAYNSPLHF. The CDR3 DNA sequence: TGTGCCAGCAGTTTATCAGCAGGGGGAGCCTATAATTCACCCCTCCACTTT.

This clone was observed a few times. This rearrangement joins TRBV2 to TRBJ1-2, with no clear D. V lost 7 bases to trimming and J lost 0 bases, with 6 bases between them. The CDR3 is 12 amino acids. Germline CDR1 and CDR2: SNHLY and FYNNEI. CDR3 in amino acids: CASTLANYGYTF. The CDR3 DNA sequence: TGTGCCAGCACACTAGCTAACTATGGCTACACCTTC.

The chain carries TRBV19 and TRBJ2-3; 11 bases are a match to TRBD2. CDR3 size: 14 residues. The germline gives CDR1 LNHDA, CDR2 SQIVND (reference sequence). Germline trimming cut 5 bases from V and 6 bases from J; bases unmatched to any gene: 4. CDR3 sequence: CASSLRLAGDTQYF. The CDR3 DNA sequence: TGTGCCAGTAGTCTCCGACTAGCGGGGGATACGCAGTATTTT.

This rearrangement joins TRBV9 to TRBJ2-7; the D gene is possibly TRBD2 (5 bases). With 0 bases removed from V and 4 bases from J, the gap between germline ends came to 11 bases. Germline assignment: CDR1 SGDLS and CDR2 YYNGEE. This CDR3 spans 14 amino acids. CDR3 loop: CASSVGEGRYEQYF. The CDR3 DNA reads TGTGCCAGCAGCGTAGGTGAAGGGAGATACGAGCAGTACTTC.

The rearrangement joins TRBV5-1 to TRBJ2-5; 11 positions agree with TRBD2. V trimming: 3 bases; J trimming: 1 base; junction bases outside the gene matches: 5. Germline V lookup: CDR1 SGHRS, CDR2 YFSETQ. This CDR3 spans 16 amino acids. The CDR3 bases are TGCGCCAGCAGCTCTAGCGGGGGGAACCTCCAAGAGACCCAGTACTTC. Protein: CASSSSGGNLQETQYF. The full variable domain, completed using reference TRBV5-1 and TRBJ2-5, is KAGVTQTPRYLIKTRGQQVTLSCSPISGHRSVSWYQQTPGQGLQFLFEYFSETQRNKGNFPGRFSGRQFSNSRSEMNVSTLELGDSALYLCASSSSGGNLQETQYFGPGTRLLVL.

V usage is TRBV16 and J usage is TRBJ1-5; D is undetermined. V lost 0 bases to trimming and J lost 6 bases, with 9 bases between them. The CDR3 consists of 14 residues. Germline CDR1 KGHSY, CDR2 FQNENV. The chain's CDR3 is CASSQSRGGQPQHF. Here the CDR3 DNA reads TGTGCCAGCAGCCAATCGCGGGGAGGTCAGCCCCAGCATTTT.

The chain carries TRBV5-1 and TRBJ2-3, with 12 bases that match TRBD2. Trimming took 0 bases from V and 4 from J; bases not matched to a gene: 6. This CDR3 region has 17 residues. Germline CDR1 SGHRS, CDR2 YFSETQ. The CDR3 protein is CASSLGGLAGFSDTQYF. The CDR3 DNA follows: TGCGCCAGCAGCTTGGGGGGACTAGCGGGTTTCTCAGATACGCAGTATTTT.

J is TRBJ1-1 and V is TRBV4-1, with 10 positions matching TRBD1. V was pared by 0 bases and J by 4 bases, with 8 bases of the junction left unmatched. The CDR3 contains 17 residues. Germline V CDR1 and CDR2: MGHRA, YSYEKL. The CDR3 loop is CASSQEGTGVVGTEAFF. The CDR3, as DNA: TGCGCCAGCAGCCAAGAGGGGACAGGGGTCGTTGGCACTGAAGCTTTCTTT.

V and J are TRBV19 and TRBJ2-5; TRBD1 aligns across 9 bases. Germline V gene lookup returns CDR1 LNHDA and CDR2 SQIVND (reference sequence). The CDR3 contains 16 residues. The V gene end was trimmed by 1 base and the J gene end by 2 bases; junction bases not matched to a gene: 5. The CDR3: CASSIVGTGLQETQYF. CDR3 bases: TGTGCCAGTAGTATAGTGGGGACAGGGCTACAAGAGACCCAGTACTTC.